The 30 T cell receptor beta chains in this list originate from one sample, sequenced in a study of early T cells in non-severe SARS-CoV-2 infection. Each CDR3 protein is one row after TCRdb ran MiXCR on the 5' RACE reads. The sample holds 45,000 to 70,000 distinct CDR3 sequences, 6.2% seen once. The sequenced material came from whole blood. The receptors were sampled from an adult who was a healthcare worker with PCR-confirmed SARS-CoV-2 infection or an uninfected control (not recorded which).

There are a few counts of this clonotype. At one end, the junction sequence differs from germline, possibly due to a read error. This chain connects TRBV19 to TRBJ1-2, with 10 bases lining up with TRBD1. The CDR3 loop spans 11 amino acids. Germline V CDR1 and CDR2: LNHDA, SQIVND (reference sequence). Here the CDR3 reads CASSTTGGRDF. In DNA, the CDR3 is TGTGCCAGTAGTACGACAGGGGGCCGGGACTTC.

This clonotype was recorded many times. This chain links TRBV18 with TRBJ1-1, with 9 bases matching TRBD1. The V segment lost 3 bases and the J segment 3 bases; nucleotides outside the gene matches: 14. CDR3 size: 18 residues. Germline V gene data show CDR1 as KGHSH and CDR2 as LQKENI. The CDR3: CASSPRLTGGVRDTEAFF. CDR3 sequence (DNA): TGTGCCAGCTCACCTCGACTGACAGGGGGGGTTCGGGACACTGAAGCTTTCTTT.

This clonotype has at least ten counts. V is TRBV19 and J is TRBJ2-1, with TRBD2 matching over 10 bases. The CDR3 runs to 17 residues. The V segment lost 6 bases and the J segment 3 bases; nucleotides outside the gene matches: 11. Germline assignment: CDR1 LNHDA and CDR2 SQIVND (reference sequence). CDR3 nucleotides: TGTGCCAGTAGAGGCCTGGGTTCTAGCGGGGGCTACAATGAGCAGTTCTTC. Translated: CASRGLGSSGGYNEQFF.

At least ten counts were recorded for this clonotype. CDR3 nucleotide sequence: TGTGCCAGCAGCTTAATGCTAGCGGGGAGAGAGACCCAGTACTTC. As protein: CASSLMLAGRETQYF. This chain uses TRBV7-2 with TRBJ2-5; 9 bases are a match to TRBD2. From germline, CDR1 is SGHTA and CDR2 FQGNSA. Losses at the gene ends were 2 bases for V and 4 bases for J; bases not matched to a gene: 5. This CDR3 is 15 amino acids long.

This clonotype has more than one count but fewer than ten. The chain combines TRBV5-5 with TRBJ2-2; D may be TRBD1 (6 bases). The CDR3 length is 18 residues. The germline V and J ends were trimmed by 5 bases and 7 bases, with 27 bases remaining between them. Germline loops: CDR1 SGHKS, CDR2 YYEKEE (reference sequence). CDR3 loop: CASSSVQPGHQVGGELFF. In DNA, the CDR3 is TGTGCCAGCAGTTCGGTGCAACCGGGACACCAGGTCGGCGGGGAGCTGTTTTTT.

There are many counts of this clonotype. The chain joins TRBV12-3 or TRBV12-4 to TRBJ1-4; D uncertain. Trimming stripped 3 bases from V and 4 bases from J, with 0 bases between. The CDR3 contains 11 residues. Here the CDR3 DNA reads TGTGCCAGCAGTTTTAATGAAAAACTGTTTTTT. Translated: CASSFNEKLFF.

This sequence joins TRBV18 and TRBJ1-6, with TRBD1 matching 7 bases. Trimming took 3 bases from V and 10 from J; bases not matched to a gene: 9. Germline V gene sequence: CDR1 KGHSH, CDR2 LQKENI. This CDR3 contains 15 residues. This CDR3 is CASSPRGRGESPLHF. The CDR3 region has the DNA TGTGCCAGCTCACCGCGGGGCAGGGGGGAATCACCCCTCCACTTT.

This clonotype was observed at least ten times. The chain has TRBV19 and TRBJ1-5; D is possibly TRBD1 (5 bases). Between the trimmed V and J ends, which lost 5 bases and 5 bases, there was a span of 10 bases. The CDR3 has 13 residues. The germline CDR1 and CDR2 sequences are LNHDA and SQIVND (reference sequence). The CDR3 region is CASSARGDQPQHF. The DNA for the CDR3 is TGTGCCAGTAGTGCACGGGGGGATCAGCCCCAGCATTTT.

J is TRBJ1-3 and V is TRBV28; 8 bases match TRBD1. With V trimmed by 1 base and J by 7 bases, 9 bases remained unmatched. This CDR3 has 16 amino acids. CDR1 MDHEN and CDR2 SYDVKM come from the germline V gene. CDR3: CASSLSQGAILNTIYF. CDR3 nucleotides: TGTGCCAGCAGTTTATCCCAGGGGGCAATTCTGAACACCATATATTTT.

The CDR3 sequence is CASSIEGGPFSGANVLTF. CDR3 bases: TGTGCCAGTAGTATAGAAGGGGGACCCTTTTCTGGGGCCAACGTCCTGACTTTC. The genes are TRBV19 and TRBJ2-6, with D maybe TRBD1 (6 bases). The CDR3 covers 18 residues. V was cut by 0 bases and J by 1 base, with 13 bases left in between. Germline V gene lookup returns CDR1 LNHDA and CDR2 SQIVND (reference sequence). Variable domain in full (rest from reference TRBV19 and TRBJ2-6): DGGITQSPKYLFRKEGQNVTLSCEQNLNHDAMYWYRQDPGQGLRLIYYSQIVNDFQKGDIAEGYSVSREKKESFPLTVTSAQKNPTAFYLCASSIEGGPFSGANVLTFGAGSRLTVL.

This clonotype was counted between two and nine times. The J gene is TRBJ2-3, the V gene TRBV7-9, with a tentative D call TRBD2 (5 bases). Trimming cost V 1 base and J 5 bases, with 13 bases left between them. The germline gives CDR1 SEHNR, CDR2 FQNEAQ (reference sequence). This CDR3 has 15 residues. The CDR3 bases are TGTGCCAGCAGCTTAGGAGGATCCCGGGGAGATACGCAGTATTTT. Translating it yields CASSLGGSRGDTQYF.

Details on this clonotype: A read error is possible here, since a much larger clone lies one base away. The chain couples TRBV2 to TRBJ2-7, with TRBD1 as a possible D gene (5 bases). The CDR3 is made up of 14 amino acids. The germline CDR1 and CDR2 sequences are SNHLY and FYNNEI. The chain's CDR3 is CASRRQGFSHEQYF. CDR3 bases: TGTGCCAGCAGGAGGCAGGGATTCTCCCACGAGCAGTACTTC.

On this clonotype itself: A read error is possible here, since a much larger clone lies one base away. The rearrangement links TRBV4-3 to TRBJ2-4; the D is unclear. The CDR3 spans 16 residues. CDR1 is LGHNA, CDR2 YSLEER, per germline. Here the CDR3 reads CASSQVLISAKNIQHF. As DNA, the CDR3 is TGCGCCAGCAGCCAGGTTTTGATTTCAGCCAAAAACATTCAGCACTTC.

The chain couples TRBV19 to TRBJ2-1, with D possibly TRBD2 on 7 matching bases. The ends were cut back, 5 bases at V and 6 bases at J, with 20 bases in the middle. The CDR3 contains 16 residues. Germline V gene lookup returns CDR1 LNHDA and CDR2 SQIVND (reference sequence). CDR3 bases: TGTGCCAGTAGTCCTAGAACGGGGGGCCCTGGCAATGAGCAGTTCTTC. This sequence encodes CASSPRTGGPGNEQFF.

This clonotype was counted between two and nine times. V is TRBV29-1 and J is TRBJ1-1; D is unclear. V lost 5 bases to trimming and J lost 1 base, with 11 bases between them. Germline-derived CDR1 and CDR2 are SQVTM and ANQGSEA. The CDR3 has 13 amino acids. Written as DNA, the CDR3 is TGCAGCGTTAACCAACGAGGGAACACTGAAGCTTTCTTT. Translating gives CSVNQRGNTEAFF.

At least ten counts were recorded for this clonotype. This rearrangement joins TRBV4-1 to TRBJ1-1, with no clear D. The CDR3 consists of 16 residues. The V end lost 3 bases, the J end lost 0 bases, and 14 bases lay between the germline ends. Germline loops: CDR1 MGHRA, CDR2 YSYEKL. DNA for the CDR3: TGCGCCAGCAGCCACTCGGCCGGGGAGCTGAACACTGAAGCTTTCTTT. As protein: CASSHSAGELNTEAFF.

This clonotype was seen repeatedly, ten times or more. The rearrangement joins TRBV5-6 to TRBJ1-1, with 7 bases identical to TRBD1. The junction had 8 bases not matched to a gene; V was cut back by 4 bases and J by 2 bases. CDR1 and CDR2 (germline): SGHDT, YYEEEE. The CDR3 covers 15 residues. CDR3 sequence (DNA): TGTGCCAGCAGCCCCGGGGACAGAGTTAACACTGAAGCTTTCTTT. The encoded protein is CASSPGDRVNTEAFF.

This clonotype was counted at least ten times. The J gene is TRBJ2-7, the V gene TRBV7-9; D remains ambiguous. The V end lost 3 bases, the J end lost 6 bases, and 6 bases lay between the germline ends. CDR1 is SEHNR, CDR2 FQNEAQ, per germline (reference sequence). The CDR3 is made up of 11 amino acids. Here the CDR3 DNA reads TGTGCCAGCAGCTTTATGGGCGAGCAGTACTTC. Translation: CASSFMGEQYF.

This clonotype was counted a few times. V usage is TRBV7-6 and J usage is TRBJ2-1; a possible D gene is TRBD2 (6 bases). The CDR3 length is 12 residues. Per the germline V gene, CDR1 is SGHVS and CDR2 is FNYEAQ. Trimming removed 6 bases at V and 9 bases at J, with 12 bases between. For the CDR3, the DNA is TGTGCCAGCAGAAGGGCGGGGTCTGAGCAGTTCTTC. The encoded protein is CASRRAGSEQFF.

Only a few counts were recorded for this clonotype. The gene calls are TRBV5-1 and TRBJ1-1; 10 positions agree with TRBD1. The germline gives CDR1 SGHRS, CDR2 YFSETQ. CDR3 length equals 15 residues. Unmatched junction bases numbered 6, after V lost 3 bases and J lost 4 bases. This CDR3 is CASSSRTGGVTEAFF. CDR3 nucleotides: TGCGCCAGCAGCTCCAGGACAGGGGGTGTCACTGAAGCTTTCTTT.

The V call is TRBV20-1, the J call TRBJ1-2, with D unresolved. CDR3 length: 16 residues. V dropped 5 bases and J dropped 0 bases, with 19 bases sitting between them. Germline-derived CDR1 and CDR2 are DFQATT and SNEGSKA (reference sequence). The CDR3 bases are TGCAGTGCTCCCCCGGTAGTGGGGTTTGCTAACTATGGCTACACCTTC. It yields the protein CSAPPVVGFANYGYTF.

This clonotype came up many times. The V gene is TRBV2, the J gene TRBJ1-5; 7 bases align to TRBD1. This CDR3 has 16 residues. Germline V gives CDR1 SNHLY, CDR2 FYNNEI. Trimming removed 1 base from V and 3 bases from J; junction bases left unmatched: 6. The CDR3 here is CASSEVTGADNQPQHF. In DNA form, the CDR3 reads TGTGCCAGCAGTGAAGTTACAGGGGCCGACAATCAGCCCCAGCATTTT.

About this clonotype itself: This may be a read error: a much more frequent sequence differs by one nucleotide. The chain links TRBV6-1 to TRBJ2-2, with a tentative D call TRBD1 (6 bases). The CDR3 consists of 12 residues. V lost 8 bases and J lost 15, with 19 bases in between. CDR1 and CDR2 from the germline V gene are MNHNS and SASEGT. CDR3 protein: CASDLRTGMMFF. The CDR3 DNA follows: TGTGCCAGCGATCTACGTACAGGGATGATGTTTTTT.

The rearrangement joins TRBV7-2 to TRBJ2-3; D might be TRBD1 or TRBD2, each matching 5 bases. V was pared by 5 bases and J by 2 bases, with 14 bases between. The germline V gene has CDR1 SGHTA and CDR2 FQGNSA. There are 15 residues in the CDR3. The CDR3 loop is CASSPPGQLTDTQYF. The CDR3 DNA sequence: TGTGCCAGCAGCCCCCCGGGGCAACTCACAGATACGCAGTATTTT.

There are many counts of this clonotype. The chain links TRBV20-1 to TRBJ1-5, with TRBD1 identical over 10 bases. CDR1 is DFQATT and CDR2 is SNEGSKA in the germline V gene (reference sequence). V lost 4 bases to trimming and J lost 7 bases; unmatched junction nucleotides: 10. The CDR3 contains 15 residues. The CDR3 DNA is TGCAGTGCTACACCTCCGGGACAGGGGAAACAGCCCCAGCATTTT. Protein sequence: CSATPPGQGKQPQHF.

This clonotype was counted at least ten times. The chain carries TRBV14 and TRBJ2-3; the D is unclear. V lost 1 base and J 4 bases, leaving 6 bases between the germline ends. The CDR3 has 13 residues. Germline values: CDR1 SGHDN, CDR2 FVKESK. CDR3 nucleotide sequence: TGTGCCAGCAGCCAAGGGGGTGCAGATACGCAGTATTTT. It encodes CASSQGGADTQYF. Based on the CDR3 plus reference TRBV14 and TRBJ2-3, the full variable domain is EAGVTQFPSHSVIEKGQTVTLRCDPISGHDNLYWYRRVMGKEIKFLLHFVKESKQDESGMPNNRFLAERTGGTYSTLKVQPAELEDSGVYFCASSQGGADTQYFGPGTRLTVL.

To note about this clonotype: A much larger clonotype is one base distant, so this may be a read error. This sequence joins TRBV6-2 or TRBV6-3 and TRBJ2-5; 7 nucleotides agree with TRBD1. CDR1 MNHEY and CDR2 SVGEGT come from the germline V gene. The CDR3 is 13 residues long. The CDR3 is CASGTENHETQYF. DNA of the CDR3: TGTGCCAGCGGGACAGAGAACCATGAGACCCAGTACTTC.

The V and J genes are TRBV2 and TRBJ1-5; D unclear. This CDR3 contains 15 residues. The germline V and J ends were trimmed by 2 bases and 0 bases, with 8 bases remaining between them. The V gene's germline CDR1 is SNHLY and CDR2 FYNNEI. CDR3 coding DNA: TGTGCCAGCAGTGAAAACCGTAATAGCAATCAGCCCCAGCATTTT. This translates into CASSENRNSNQPQHF. Looking up the rest from reference TRBV2 and TRBJ1-5 gives the full variable domain: EPEVTQTPSHQVTQMGQEVILRCVPISNHLYFYWYRQILGQKVEFLVSFYNNEISEKSEIFDDQFSVERPDGSNFTLKIRSTKLEDSAMYFCASSENRNSNQPQHFGDGTRLSIL.

This chain joins TRBV7-6 and TRBJ2-1; possibly TRBD1 for D (6 bases). V lost 3 bases to trimming and J lost 13 bases, with 19 bases between them. Germline-derived CDR1 and CDR2 are SGHVS and FNYEAQ. The CDR3 totals 14 residues. CDR3 amino acids: CASSFRGGGRDQFF. CDR3 DNA: TGTGCCAGCAGCTTTAGAGGGGGTGGCAGGGACCAGTTCTTC. The full variable domain, completed using reference TRBV7-6 and TRBJ2-1, is GAGVSQSPRYKVTKRGQDVALRCDPISGHVSLYWYRQALGQGPEFLTYFNYEAQQDKSGLPNDRFSAERPEGSISTLTIQRTEQRDSAMYRCASSFRGGGRDQFFGPGTRLTVL.

This clonotype was detected many times. This chain uses TRBV20-1 with TRBJ2-7; D is unresolved. CDR1 is DFQATT, CDR2 SNEGSKA, per germline (reference sequence). Trimming took 2 bases from V and 4 from J, leaving 6 bases between them. The CDR3 is 11 residues long. This CDR3 is CSARLGYEQYF. In DNA, the CDR3 is TGCAGTGCTAGATTAGGATACGAGCAGTACTTC.